The entry below gives a single TCR beta chain sequence along with its context. Which antigen it targets is not known. One base away there is no much larger clone; base qualities are not given. V lost 5 bases and J lost 5 bases, and the count of bases not matched to a germline gene is 11. The CDR3 holds 15 amino acids from the cysteine to the phenylalanine. CDR3 DNA is the only sequence kept; it has 45 bases, read in frame from the first base. From a lookup of the germline V gene (reference sequence), CDR1 and CDR2 are LNHDA and SQIVND. Receptors were amplified or captured by PCR. DNA from cultured CD4+ T cells was subjected to TCR sequencing with the Oncomine TCR Beta short-read assay at the Johns Hopkins FTIC core. The QIAamp micro DNA kit was used to extract genomic DNA from the cultured CD4+ T cells. Oncomine TCR Beta libraries made from cultured CD4+ T cells were pooled using unique dual indexes and sequenced on an Illumina iSeq 100. Per the authors' processing: Non-productive sequences were removed, and CDR3s that did not start with C, did not end with F or W, or were shorter than 7 amino acids were discarded. Antigen-specific clonotypes were identified using the MANAFEST web application through comparison of peptide-stimulated wells with reference and other culture wells. To be called positive, a clone needed an FDR below 0.05, an odds ratio above 5, and a productive frequency above 0.1% in at least two of three replicate wells. Clonotypes that were significantly expanded in both SARS-CoV-2 spike wells and at least one common cold coronavirus spike condition were defined as cross-reactive. Similarity between CDR3 sequences was evaluated in R version 3.6.1 using Levenshtein distances (stringdist) and unrooted phylogenetic trees (ape). TCRdb trimmed the raw reads at Q25, called clones with MiXCR and kept productive beta chains. Identical CDR3 protein sequences are pooled into one entry, listed with their most common genes and DNA. In this record, the V and J calls reflect TCRdb's handling and not the investigators' own analysis. The sample records about 20,000 distinct CDR3 sequences, around 55% of which are singletons. The ten largest clones add up to roughly 17% of the sample.

The data originate from a study of vaccination and CD4 T cells after COVID-19 (dated by TCRdb to 2021 to 2024). Background on the whole study: Convalescent patients had a positive SARS-CoV-2 result on nasal swab PCR, and of these patients, nine had mild disease and one had severe disease. Post-COVID blood samples from convalescent patients were collected a median of 101 days after diagnosis, with a range of 35 to 161 days. Participants received two doses of either the Pfizer-BioNTech BNT162b2 vaccine (n=8) or the Moderna mRNA-1273 vaccine (n=2). Post-vaccine blood samples were taken a median of approximately 76 days after the second vaccine dose, with a range of 14 to 241 days. In 10 COVID-19 convalescent patients and 4 infection-naive healthy vaccine recipients, the spike-specific CD4+ TCR repertoire before mRNA vaccination was compared with the repertoire after mRNA vaccination. Culture stimuli were overlapping spike peptide pools from SARS-CoV-2 and from the common cold coronaviruses HCoV-NL63, HCoV-OC43 and HCoV-229E. In the convalescent cohort there were six males and four females, among whom were two Hispanic individuals, seven Caucasians, two Asians and one multiracial person. As controls, cultures received a CEFX viral epitope pool (the positive control), an HIV-1 Nef peptide pool (the negative control), or no peptide at all. What the authors observed across the whole study: Only a relatively small number of convalescent patients were included in the study, and early timepoints following natural infection were not analyzed. In convalescent patients, a median around 90% of post-vaccine SARS-CoV-2-reactive clones were detected only after vaccination, suggesting vaccine-specific priming. Although the median number of SARS-CoV-2-reactive clonotypes went up from around 20 after infection to roughly 40 after vaccination, the increase was not significant. Of the vaccine-specific clones found in convalescent patients, nearly all (304 of 307) were mono-reactive for SARS-CoV-2 spike instead of being cross-reactive with common cold coronaviruses.

Taken with the paper, the label for treatment or condition translates to: approximately 9-day PBMC culture with coronavirus spike peptide pools or control peptides (ViraFEST assay). The ViraFEST assay was used in the study, in which antigen-specific T cells were expanded with peptide pools and expanded clonotypes were subsequently identified by TCR sequencing. The convalescent patients' positive SARS-CoV-2 PCR tests fell between March and December 2020, which was before the Alpha, Beta and Delta variants emerged in the United States. Each well held 1.5 million to 2.5 million PBMCs cultured with roughly 10 ug/ml peptide pools in IMDM containing about 5% human AB serum and roughly 10 IU/ml IL-2. Half of the culture medium was replaced with fresh IL-2-containing medium on days 3 and 7. After roughly nine days of culture, CD4+ T cells were isolated by negative selection using the EasySep CD4+ T cell isolation kit. Ficoll-Paque Plus gradient centrifugation was used to isolate PBMCs from whole blood, and the isolated PBMCs were then either used fresh or cryopreserved at -140C. Culture conditions were generally each tested in triplicate wells.

The sample consisted of CD4+ T cells from blood, cultured in vitro. This chain is built from TRBV19 and TRBJ2-5; the junction holds 7 bases that match TRBD2. The TCR comes from a human donor who had recovered from COVID-19. The CDR3 protein: CASSPIIGRTETQYF. The DNA is as follows: TGTGCCAGTAGTCCCATTATCGGGAGGACGGAGACCCAGTACTTC.